Sequencing of this T cell receptor (beta chain) was carried out in a study of CD4 and CD8 cells across lung adenocarcinoma regions. This clonotype was detected only once. A single record per CDR3 protein comes from TCRdb applying MiXCR to the PCR reads. Of tens of thousands of distinct CDR3 sequences in the sample, 50% to 55% were seen once. Germline V lookup: CDR1 MNHNS, CDR2 SASEGT. The CDR3 covers 14 residues. Trimming removed 6 bases at V and 12 bases at J, with 22 bases between. Samples came from patients with localized non-small cell lung adenocarcinoma. The sample comprised CD8+ T cells from the center of a lung tumor. This receptor was taken from a female donor with lung adenocarcinoma. The CD4 and CD8 labels of this study may be unreliable. V usage is TRBV6-1 and J usage is TRBJ2-3; possibly TRBD1 or TRBD2 for D (5 bases each). The CDR3 is CASRRGPEEETQYF. For the CDR3, the DNA is TGTGCCAGCAGGAGGGGCCCAGAGGAAGAGACCCAGTATTTT.